This T cell receptor beta chain was profiled in a study of T-cell memory formation after mild COVID-19. The overall study: In these data, TCR clusters were largely donor specific. Study observations and caveats: Certain responding clones were present in pre-infection memory, suggesting participation of cross-reactive memory. Contracting clones localized mainly to CM and EM when CD4+ and mainly to EMRA when CD8+.

TCRdb fed the 5' RACE reads into MiXCR, producing one record per CDR3 protein. The data show about 430,000 distinct CDR3 sequences, around 24% seen once. CDR1 SGHTA and CDR2 FQGTGA come from the germline V gene. The V and J ends lost 5 bases and 0 bases respectively, with 11 bases between them. CDR3 length equals 15 residues. This clonotype showed up just a few times. Its antigen is as yet unknown. The gene calls are TRBV7-3 and TRBJ2-1; D possibly corresponds to TRBD1 (6 bases). The sample comprised PBMCs or a T cell subset sorted from them (not recorded which). The TCR originated in an adult woman who had mild COVID-19 (a few samples of this study predate the infection). Cell type and time point are not known. The chain's CDR3 is CASSPKGGSYNEQFF. CDR3 DNA: TGTGCCAGCAGCCCGAAAGGGGGCTCCTACAATGAGCAGTTCTTC.